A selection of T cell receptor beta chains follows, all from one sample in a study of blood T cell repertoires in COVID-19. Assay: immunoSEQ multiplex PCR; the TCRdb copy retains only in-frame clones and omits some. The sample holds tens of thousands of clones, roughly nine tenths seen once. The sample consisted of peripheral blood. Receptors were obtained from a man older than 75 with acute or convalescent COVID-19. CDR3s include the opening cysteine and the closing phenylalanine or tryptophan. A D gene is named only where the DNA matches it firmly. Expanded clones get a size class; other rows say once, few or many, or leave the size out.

TGTGCCACCGCCCCCTCAGCGGGAAATGAGCAGTTCTTC	CATAPSAGNEQFF	NA	TRBV15	TRBJ2-1	TRBD2
TGTGCCACCAGTGATTCTGCAGGGAGCGGGGGCCTAAGAGGTGAAGCTTTCTTT	CATSDSAGSGGLRGEAFF	NA	TRBV24-1	TRBJ1-1	NA
TGTGCCAGCTCACCAAACAGGGAGAACACTGAAGCTTTCTTT	CASSPNRENTEAFF	few	TRBV18	TRBJ1-1	NA
TGCGCCAGCAGCTTGCACGCAGAAAACTATGGCTACACCTTC	CASSLHAENYGYTF	NA	TRBV5-1	TRBJ1-2	NA
TGTGCCAGCCCGAGTCCGCCTACAGAACCCCCAGATACGCAGTATTTT	CASPSPPTEPPDTQYF	NA	TRBV5-8	TRBJ2-3	NA
TGCGCCAGCAGTGGCAACGGGTGGAATTCACCCCTCCACTTT	CASSGNGWNSPLHF	NA	TRBV10-1	TRBJ1-6	NA
TGTGCCAGCAGTTTATCAAGACTAGCGGGGAACAATGAGCAGTTCTTC	CASSLSRLAGNNEQFF	NA	TRBV27	TRBJ2-1	TRBD2
TGTGCCAGCAGCGCACACAAACCCGAGCAGTACTTC	CASSAHKPEQYF	NA	TRBV7-9	TRBJ2-7	NA
TGTGCCAGCAGCTATGGACAGGGGTTCGAGCAGTACTTC	CASSYGQGFEQYF	NA	TRBV5-6	TRBJ2-7	TRBD1
TGTGCCAGCAGCTTGGCGCCAGGCCAAATGCAAGAGACCCAGTACTTC	CASSLAPGQMQETQYF	NA	TRBV5-5	TRBJ2-5	NA
TGCAGCACTGGGACAGGGCGCAACGAGCAGTACTTC	CSTGTGRNEQYF	NA	TRBV29-1	TRBJ2-7	TRBD1
TGTGCCAGCAGTTCCAGGGGCTTCGACCCCTACGAGCAGTACTTC	CASSSRGFDPYEQYF	NA	TRBV6-6	TRBJ2-7	NA
TGTGCCATCAGTGAGGCTAGCGGGAGGCCCTCCTACGAGCAGTACTTC	CAISEASGRPSYEQYF	few	TRBV10-3	TRBJ2-7	TRBD2
TGTGCCAGCAGTGGACTGATCGATCAGCCCCAGCATTTT	CASSGLIDQPQHF	NA	TRBV12-3/TRBV12-4	TRBJ1-5	NA
TGTGCCAGTAGTATAGAACAGGGTCCCTACGAGCAGTACTTC	CASSIEQGPYEQYF	NA	TRBV19	TRBJ2-7	NA
TGTGCCTGGAGTGGCCTACTTTCCTCTGGAAACACCATATATTTT	CAWSGLLSSGNTIYF	NA	TRBV30	TRBJ1-3	NA
TGTGCCAGCAGTTTAGCAGGAGGTGGCTACACCTTC	CASSLAGGGYTF	NA	TRBV12-3/TRBV12-4	TRBJ1-2	NA
TGTGCCAGCAGCCGCCATGGAGCGGGAGTCGATTATGAGCAGTTCTTC	CASSRHGAGVDYEQFF	NA	TRBV11-1	TRBJ2-1	TRBD2
TGTGCCAGCTCAACGGACAGGGCAATATATGGCTACACCTTC	CASSTDRAIYGYTF	NA	TRBV18	TRBJ1-2	TRBD1
TGTGCCACCAGTGATCCCTACAGGGGGGGCCTTGGGTATGGCTACACCTTC	CATSDPYRGGLGYGYTF	NA	TRBV24-1	TRBJ1-2	TRBD1
TGTGCCAGCAGCCAAGAGGTACCAGGGGGAAATCAGCCCCAGCATTTT	CASSQEVPGGNQPQHF	NA	TRBV4-2	TRBJ1-5	TRBD1
TGTGCCACCAGGGTTGCAGGGGTGAACACTGAAGCTTTCTTT	CATRVAGVNTEAFF	NA	TRBV10-3	TRBJ1-1	NA
TGTGCCAGCTCACCACCGTTTTATGTGGGACTAGCGGGAGCGATCCACAATGAGCAGTTCTTC	CASSPPFYVGLAGAIHNEQFF	NA	TRBV18	TRBJ2-1	TRBD2
TGTGCCAGCAGCTCACGGACTAGCGGGGCAGGATACGAGCAGTACTTC	CASSSRTSGAGYEQYF	once	TRBV5-4	TRBJ2-7	TRBD2
TGTGCCAGCAGCCGAGAACTAGCGGGGGGGCCCGGGGAGCTGTTTTTT	CASSRELAGGPGELFF	NA	TRBV3-1/TRBV3-2	TRBJ2-2	TRBD2
TGTGCCAGCAGTTTATCCGGGACAGTCGGCACAGATACGCAGTATTTT	CASSLSGTVGTDTQYF	NA	TRBV27	TRBJ2-3	TRBD1
TGTGCCAGCAGTGATAGGGGGCCGATAACGAACACTGAAGCTTTCTTT	CASSDRGPITNTEAFF	once	TRBV2	TRBJ1-1	TRBD1
TGTGCCAGCAGCTTAGATCCAGGGGCTGGCTACGAGCAGTACTTC	CASSLDPGAGYEQYF	large	TRBV11-2	TRBJ2-7	NA
TGTGCCAGCAGCTCCGAGACAGGGGGCAGTCAGCCCCAGCATTTT	CASSSETGGSQPQHF	NA	TRBV6-5	TRBJ1-5	TRBD1
TGTGCCAGCAGCTCCCGGGACAGCTACAATGAGCAGTTCTTC	CASSSRDSYNEQFF	NA	TRBV5-5	TRBJ2-1	TRBD1
TGTGCCAGCAGCCAATTTCGGAGTATGGGTAATTCACCCCTCCACTTT	CASSQFRSMGNSPLHF	NA	TRBV3-1/TRBV3-2	TRBJ1-6	NA
TGTGCCTGGAGTCCGGGGGATACGCAGTATTTT	CAWSPGDTQYF	NA	TRBV30	TRBJ2-3	NA
TGTGCCAGCAAACTAGTGGTCTCCTACGAGCAGTACTTC	CASKLVVSYEQYF	NA	TRBV2	TRBJ2-7	NA
TGTGCCAGCAGTTTAGGCCCTATCTATGGCTACACCTTC	CASSLGPIYGYTF	NA	TRBV12-3/TRBV12-4	TRBJ1-2	NA
TGCGCCAGCAGCTTCGAGGCAACATCCACCGGGGAGCTGTTTTTT	CASSFEATSTGELFF	NA	TRBV5-1	TRBJ2-2	NA
TGTGCCAGCAGTTTAGAGCTAGCGGGCTACAATGAGCAGTTCTTC	CASSLELAGYNEQFF	NA	TRBV28	TRBJ2-1	TRBD2
TGTGCCAGCAGTTCAGGGAATGGAGAGGCTTTCTTT	CASSSGNGEAFF	once	TRBV9	TRBJ1-1	NA
TGTGCCAGCAGTGGGGGGGGGCTGACTAATGAAAAACTGTTTTTT	CASSGGGLTNEKLFF	NA	TRBV6-2/TRBV6-3	TRBJ1-4	NA
TGTGCCTGGAGTGAGAGGACAGTACTAACTTCACCCCTCCACTTT	CAWSERTVLTSPLHF	NA	TRBV30	TRBJ1-6	NA
TGCAGCGTTGAACGGGGGACAGGGACGGAAAAACTGTTTTTT	CSVERGTGTEKLFF	NA	TRBV29-1	TRBJ1-4	TRBD1
TGTGCCAGCAGCTTGCAGGGGAGTCCGAGCGAGCAGTACTTC	CASSLQGSPSEQYF	NA	TRBV5-4	TRBJ2-7	NA
TGTGCCAGCAGCTTCCGACAGAACACTGAAGCTTTCTTT	CASSFRQNTEAFF	NA	TRBV7-2	TRBJ1-1	NA